This is a list of T cell receptor beta chains from one sample in a study of vaccination and CD4 T cells after COVID-19. TCRdb re-analysed the PCR reads in MiXCR, keeping a single row per CDR3 protein. The data contain more than 6,000 distinct CDR3 sequences, nearly 70% of them singletons. The antigens for these receptors are not known. The sample consisted of CD4+ T cells from blood, cultured in vitro. The receptors originated from a human donor who had recovered from COVID-19. CDR3s include the opening cysteine and the closing phenylalanine or tryptophan. D genes are given only for firm matches. Clone sizes are given selectively: once, few, many, or a class where the clone is expanded.

V	size	J	D	CDR3	DNA
TRBV7-2	.	TRBJ1-1	.	CASSVTGSTEAFF	TGTGCCAGCAGCGTAACAGGGTCCACTGAAGCTTTCTTT
TRBV20-1	.	TRBJ2-3	.	CSAIPHQGSLDTQYF	TGCAGTGCTATTCCCCATCAGGGCTCTTTAGATACGCAGTATTTT
TRBV20-1	.	TRBJ1-2	TRBD1	CSARPGQLQYGYTF	TGCAGTGCGCGACCGGGACAGTTGCAGTATGGCTACACCTTC
TRBV2	.	TRBJ1-6	.	CASSVGGGNNSPLHF	TGTGCCAGCAGTGTCGGTGGGGGTAATAATTCACCCCTCCACTTT
TRBV20-1	.	TRBJ1-2	TRBD1	CSAGTVYGYTF	TGCAGTGCTGGGACAGTCTATGGCTACACCTTC
TRBV12-5	.	TRBJ1-5	.	CASRGSGNQPQHF	TGTGCTAGTCGGGGGTCGGGCAATCAGCCCCAGCATTTT
TRBV6-1	once	TRBJ1-2	.	CASSTSKAGRGGLDYGYTF	TGTGCCAGCAGTACGTCAAAGGCGGGCAGGGGAGGCCTGGACTATGGCTACACCTTC
TRBV27	few	TRBJ1-2	TRBD1	CASSLYWGGQGADYGYTF	TGTGCCAGCAGTTTATATTGGGGGGGCCAGGGGGCGGACTATGGCTACACCTTC
TRBV27	.	TRBJ1-2	.	CASSRGGDPNRNYGYTF	TGTGCCAGCAGTCGGGGAGGAGACCCGAACAGGAACTATGGCTACACCTTC
TRBV5-1	.	TRBJ1-1	.	CASSSPQRGDTEAFF	TGCGCCAGCAGCTCGCCGCAACGTGGGGATACTGAAGCTTTCTTT
TRBV7-9	once	TRBJ1-2	TRBD1	CASSLVDRGYGYTF	TGTGCCAGCAGCTTAGTCGACAGGGGTTATGGCTACACCTTC
TRBV27	.	TRBJ1-2	.	CASSSGTRGGLNYGYTF	TGTGCCAGCAGTTCGGGGACAAGAGGCGGGCTCAACTATGGCTACACCTTC
TRBV20-1	.	TRBJ1-2	.	CSAGGDYGYTF	TGCAGTGCTGGCGGGGACTATGGCTACACCTTC
TRBV20-1	.	TRBJ1-2	.	CSATRTATEGYTF	TGCAGTGCTACTCGGACCGCAACGGAAGGCTACACCTTC
TRBV7-9	once	TRBJ1-3	.	CASSLQGSGNTIYF	TGTGCCAGCAGCTTACAGGGCTCTGGAAACACCATATATTTT
TRBV20-1	.	TRBJ2-3	.	CSASQRGDTQYF	TGCAGTGCTAGCCAAAGGGGAGATACGCAGTATTTT
TRBV12-3/TRBV12-4	.	TRBJ2-3	TRBD1	CASTSTGADTQYF	TGTGCCAGCACCTCGACAGGGGCAGATACGCAGTATTTT
TRBV6-1	.	TRBJ1-5	TRBD1	CASRFPDRANQPQHF	TGTGCCAGCAGGTTTCCGGACAGGGCTAATCAGCCCCAGCATTTT
TRBV2	.	TRBJ2-7	.	CASTRTTSGEQYF	TGTGCCAGCACCCGGACAACCTCTGGGGAGCAGTACTTC
TRBV27	.	TRBJ1-2	.	CASSSMGGFGYGYTF	TGTGCCAGCAGCTCGATGGGGGGGTTTGGCTATGGCTACACCTTC
TRBV20-1	.	TRBJ1-2	TRBD1	CSARPGQLYGYTF	TGCAGTGCTAGACCGGGACAGTTATATGGCTACACCTTC
TRBV27	.	TRBJ2-7	.	CASSLVQGYEQYF	TGTGCCAGCAGTTTAGTTCAGGGCTACGAGCAGTACTTC
TRBV20-1	few	TRBJ2-7	.	CSATKSGYEQYF	TGCAGTGCTACCAAGTCAGGTTACGAGCAGTACTTC
TRBV19	.	TRBJ1-6	.	CASSPHRALISPLHF	TGTGCCAGTAGTCCCCACAGGGCTCTCATATCACCCCTCCACTTT
TRBV21-1	.	TRBJ2-5	.	CASSPRPKNGTQYF	TGTGCCAGCAGCCCCCGCCCCAAGAACGGGACCCAGTACTTC